This TCR beta chain was identified during a study of blood T cells in healthy people across ages. Whole-study findings and limits: Long-lived donors had more naive CD4+ cells and higher diversity than aged donors. Strong correlation was found linking TCR beta diversity to naive T cell percentage.

A word on this clonotype: The antigen is not known.

Alongside a J-beta primer mix, a sample-barcoded 5' primer served in a second PCR lasting about 7 to 11 cycles. TCRdb itself ran the 5' RACE reads through MiXCR, one entry per CDR3 protein. The sample holds some 890,000 distinct CDR3 sequences, about 27% seen once. The CDR3 sequence is 17 residues long. Germline loops: CDR1 MGHDK, CDR2 SYGVNS. Trimming pared 1 base from V and 10 bases from J, leaving 23 bases between. These data were also filed under a second study, of T cells of mothers and their children.

The sample was blood. The V gene is TRBV25-1, the J gene TRBJ2-1, with a tentative D call TRBD1 (6 bases). The source is a middle-aged woman in good health. CDR3 sequence (DNA): TGTGCCAGCAGTGAATTAGGTCGTGGGGGCCTAACCTACGAGCAGTTCTTC. The encoded protein is CASSELGRGGLTYEQFF.